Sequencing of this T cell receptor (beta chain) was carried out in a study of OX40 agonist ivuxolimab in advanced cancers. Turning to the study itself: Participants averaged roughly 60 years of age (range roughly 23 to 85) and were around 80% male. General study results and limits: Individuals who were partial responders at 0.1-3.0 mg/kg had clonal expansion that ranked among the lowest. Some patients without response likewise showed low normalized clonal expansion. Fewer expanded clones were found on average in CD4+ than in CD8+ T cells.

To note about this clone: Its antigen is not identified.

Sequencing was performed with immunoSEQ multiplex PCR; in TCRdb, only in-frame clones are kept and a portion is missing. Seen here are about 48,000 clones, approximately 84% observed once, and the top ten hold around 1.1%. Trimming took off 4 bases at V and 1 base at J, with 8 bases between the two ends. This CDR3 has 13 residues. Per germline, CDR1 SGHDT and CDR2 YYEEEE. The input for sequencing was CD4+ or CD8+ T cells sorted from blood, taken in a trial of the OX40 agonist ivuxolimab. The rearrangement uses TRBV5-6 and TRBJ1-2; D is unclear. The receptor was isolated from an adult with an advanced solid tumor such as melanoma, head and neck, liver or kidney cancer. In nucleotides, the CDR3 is TGTGCCAGCAGCCCCCACGGTAACTATGGCTACACCTTC. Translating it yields CASSPHGNYGYTF.